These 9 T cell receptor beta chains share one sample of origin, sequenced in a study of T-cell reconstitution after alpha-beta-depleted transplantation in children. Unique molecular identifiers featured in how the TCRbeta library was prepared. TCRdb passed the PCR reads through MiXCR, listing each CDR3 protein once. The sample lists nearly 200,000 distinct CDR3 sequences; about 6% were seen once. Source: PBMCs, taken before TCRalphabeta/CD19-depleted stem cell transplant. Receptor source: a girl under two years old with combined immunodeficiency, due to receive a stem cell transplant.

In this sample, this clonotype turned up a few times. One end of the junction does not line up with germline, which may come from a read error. The CDR3 reads CASTLATTGDEQYF. CDR3 nucleotide sequence: TGTGCCAGCACCTTAGCTACGACAGGGGACGAGCAGTACTTC. The gene calls are TRBV11-2 and TRBJ2-7, with 8 bases identical to TRBD1. Per the germline V gene, CDR1 is SGHAT and CDR2 is FQNNGV. This CDR3 contains 14 residues.

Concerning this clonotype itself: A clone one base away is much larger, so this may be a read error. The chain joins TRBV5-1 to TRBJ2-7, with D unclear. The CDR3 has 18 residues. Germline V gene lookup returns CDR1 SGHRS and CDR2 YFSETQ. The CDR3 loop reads CTSSLTHLDTLLSYEQYF. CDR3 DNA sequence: TGCACCAGCAGCTTGACACACTTAGACACGCTACTCTCCTACGAGCAGTACTTC.

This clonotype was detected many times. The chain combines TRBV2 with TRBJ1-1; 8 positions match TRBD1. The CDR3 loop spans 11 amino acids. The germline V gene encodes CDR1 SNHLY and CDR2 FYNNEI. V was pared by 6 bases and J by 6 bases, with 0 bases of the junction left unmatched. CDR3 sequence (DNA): TGTGCCAGCAGGGGACAGGCTGAAGCTTTCTTT. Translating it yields CASRGQAEAFF.

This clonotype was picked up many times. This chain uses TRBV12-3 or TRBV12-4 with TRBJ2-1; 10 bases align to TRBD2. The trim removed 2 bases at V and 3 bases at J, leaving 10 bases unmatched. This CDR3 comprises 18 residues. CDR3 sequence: CASSLRPGTSAFYNEQFF. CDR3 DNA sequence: TGTGCCAGCAGTTTACGTCCCGGGACTAGCGCCTTCTACAATGAGCAGTTCTTC.

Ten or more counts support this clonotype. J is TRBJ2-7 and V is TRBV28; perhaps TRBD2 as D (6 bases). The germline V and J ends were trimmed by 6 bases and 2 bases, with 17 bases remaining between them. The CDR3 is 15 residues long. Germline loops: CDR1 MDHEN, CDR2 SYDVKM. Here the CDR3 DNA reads TGTGCCAGCAGGCTAACTAGCTTTTCCCCCTACGAGCAGTACTTC. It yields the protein CASRLTSFSPYEQYF. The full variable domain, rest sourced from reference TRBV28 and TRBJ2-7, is DVKVTQSSRYLVKRTGEKVFLECVQDMDHENMFWYRQDPGLGLRLIYFSYDVKMKEKGDIPEGYSVSREKKERFSLILESASTNQTSMYLCASRLTSFSPYEQYFGPGTRLTVT.

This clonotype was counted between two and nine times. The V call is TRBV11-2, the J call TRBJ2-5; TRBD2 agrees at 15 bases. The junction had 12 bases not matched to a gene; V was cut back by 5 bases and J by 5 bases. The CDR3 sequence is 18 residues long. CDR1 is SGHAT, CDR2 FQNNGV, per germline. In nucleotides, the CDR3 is TGTGCCAGCAGCCTTGGACTAGCGGGAGGGCCGAGGACGGAGACCCAGTACTTC. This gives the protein CASSLGLAGGPRTETQYF.

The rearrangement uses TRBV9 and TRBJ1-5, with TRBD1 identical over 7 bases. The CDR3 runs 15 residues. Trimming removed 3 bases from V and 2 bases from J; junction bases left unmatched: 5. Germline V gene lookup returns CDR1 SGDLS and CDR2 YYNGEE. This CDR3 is CASSDGQGGNQPQHF. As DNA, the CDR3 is TGTGCCAGCAGCGACGGGCAGGGGGGCAATCAGCCCCAGCATTTT.

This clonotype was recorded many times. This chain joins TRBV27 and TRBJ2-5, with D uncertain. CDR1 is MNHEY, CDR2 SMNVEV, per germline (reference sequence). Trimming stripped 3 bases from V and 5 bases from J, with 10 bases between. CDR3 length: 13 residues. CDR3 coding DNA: TGTGCCAGCAGTTTCCTCCCGTGGGAGACCCAGTACTTC. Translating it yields CASSFLPWETQYF.

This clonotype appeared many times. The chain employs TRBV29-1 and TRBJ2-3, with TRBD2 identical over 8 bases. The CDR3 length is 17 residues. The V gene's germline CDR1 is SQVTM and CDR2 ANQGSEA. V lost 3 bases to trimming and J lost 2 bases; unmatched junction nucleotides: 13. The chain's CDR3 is CSVESPGLEVFTDTQYF. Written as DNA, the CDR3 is TGCAGCGTTGAGAGCCCGGGACTAGAAGTTTTCACAGATACGCAGTATTTT.